These 26 T cell receptor beta chains were sequenced from one sample in a study of cytomegalovirus exposure and HLA in healthy donors. A multiplex PCR was run with 60 Vbeta primers and 13 Jbeta primers. Generated by immunoSEQ multiplex PCR, the TCRdb table keeps only in-frame clones and is missing some. The table lists 85,000 to 100,000 clones, 75% to 85% of them singletons. Sequences were obtained from PBMCs. Receptor source: a middle-aged woman in good health and CMV-seronegative.

This sequence joins TRBV5-4 and TRBJ2-1; weak D call: TRBD2 (5 bases). CDR1 and CDR2 from the germline V gene are SGHNT and YYREEE (reference sequence). The V gene lost 4 bases and the J gene lost 4 bases, with 21 bases spanning the gap. CDR3 length equals 17 residues. CDR3 DNA sequence: TGTGCCAGCAGCGGAAAAGGGAGTGTCGGCTTATACAATGAGCAGTTCTTC. Amino acid sequence: CASSGKGSVGLYNEQFF.

This clone showed up just a few times. The rearrangement links TRBV30 to TRBJ1-1; tentative D call: TRBD1 (5 bases). Deletions cut 4 bases from V and 1 base from J, with 13 bases between. Germline V gives CDR1 GTSNPN, CDR2 SVGIG (reference sequence). This CDR3 region has 14 residues. The CDR3 nucleotides are TGTGCCTGGAAGTGGGCAGGGCAGAACACTGAAGCTTTCTTT. Translated, it gives CAWKWAGQNTEAFF.

This rearrangement joins TRBV6-5 to TRBJ1-1; no definite D call. The CDR3 contains 13 residues. Germline values: CDR1 MNHEY, CDR2 SVGAGI. The germline V and J ends were trimmed by 4 bases and 1 base, with 7 bases remaining between them. CDR3 residues: CASSFTRNTEAFF. The CDR3 nucleotides are TGTGCCAGCAGTTTTACAAGGAACACTGAAGCTTTCTTT.

The chain recombines TRBV5-6 with TRBJ1-2; D might be TRBD1 (5 bases). The germline V gene encodes CDR1 SGHDT and CDR2 YYEEEE. The CDR3 is made up of 11 amino acids. Trimming removed 4 bases from V and 7 bases from J, with 8 bases in between. The chain's CDR3 is CASSATVGYTF. The CDR3 bases are TGTGCCAGCAGCGCGACAGTTGGCTACACCTTC.

This clone showed up just once. The gene calls are TRBV7-8 and TRBJ1-6; D unresolved. V lost 4 bases and J 1 base, leaving 17 bases between the germline ends. This CDR3 has 18 residues. Looked up from germline, CDR1 is SGHVS and CDR2 is FQNEAQ. The chain's CDR3 is CASSWRADQRSYNSPLHF. CDR3 in DNA: TGTGCCAGCAGCTGGCGGGCCGATCAAAGATCCTATAATTCACCCCTCCACTTT.

V and J are TRBV19 and TRBJ2-1; the match to TRBD2 covers 9 bases. Losses at the gene ends were 6 bases for V and 7 bases for J; bases not matched to a gene: 10. Germline V gene lookup returns CDR1 LNHDA and CDR2 SQIVND (reference sequence). This CDR3 contains 15 residues. The CDR3 nucleotides are TGTGCCAGTAGACTTAGCGGGGGAGCACTGAATGAGCAGTTCTTC. Encoded protein: CASRLSGGALNEQFF. Full variable domain (remainder filled in from reference TRBV19 and TRBJ2-1): DGGITQSPKYLFRKEGQNVTLSCEQNLNHDAMYWYRQDPGQGLRLIYYSQIVNDFQKGDIAEGYSVSREKKESFPLTVTSAQKNPTAFYLCASRLSGGALNEQFFGPGTRLTVL.

V is TRBV4-1 and J is TRBJ2-7, with a possible D match to TRBD1 (5 bases). V lost 0 bases, J lost 3 bases, and 9 bases lay in between. The CDR3 is 14 amino acids. Germline loops: CDR1 MGHRA, CDR2 YSYEKL. The DNA for the CDR3 is TGCGCCAGCAGCCAAGATTGGACACTCTACGAGCAGTACTTC. Translated, it gives CASSQDWTLYEQYF.

This rearrangement joins TRBV5-6 to TRBJ2-2; D gene uncertain. Germline CDR1 reads SGHDT; CDR2 reads YYEEEE. The CDR3 loop spans 14 amino acids. With 2 bases removed from V and 0 bases from J, the gap between germline ends came to 5 bases. The CDR3 nucleotides read TGTGCCAGCAGCTTCGTCCCGAACACCGGGGAGCTGTTTTTT. It translates to CASSFVPNTGELFF.

The V and J genes are TRBV9 and TRBJ2-5; 13 bases are shared with TRBD2. This CDR3 region has 16 residues. The V gene's germline CDR1 is SGDLS and CDR2 YYNGEE. V lost 3 bases and J lost 2; bases outside the gene matches: 4. The CDR3 DNA sequence: TGTGCCAGCAGCGCCTCACTAGCGGGGGGGCAAGAGACCCAGTACTTC. It yields the protein CASSASLAGGQETQYF.

The rearrangement uses TRBV7-2 and TRBJ2-7; D unclear. Trimming took off 4 bases at V and 3 bases at J, with 4 bases between the two ends. In germline, CDR1 is SGHTA, CDR2 FQGNSA. This CDR3 is 11 amino acids long. DNA of the CDR3: TGTGCCAGCAGCTCACACTACGAGCAGTACTTC. The encoded protein is CASSSHYEQYF.

The chain carries TRBV4-1 and TRBJ2-5; 12 nucleotides agree with TRBD2. CDR3 length: 16 amino acids. The germline V gene has CDR1 MGHRA and CDR2 YSYEKL. Unmatched junction bases numbered 9, after V lost 5 bases and J lost 5 bases. The CDR3, as DNA: TGCGCCAGCAGCGCAAGGACTAGCGGGGCCTCGGAGACCCAGTACTTC. Translated: CASSARTSGASETQYF.

The V call is TRBV30, the J call TRBJ1-2; D ambiguous. Germline CDR1 is GTSNPN and CDR2 is SVGIG (reference sequence). V lost 0 bases and J 1 base, leaving 9 bases between the germline ends. This CDR3 has 14 residues. CDR3 nucleotides: TGTGCCTGGAGTGTACACGGAGTTAACTATGGCTACACCTTC. Protein sequence: CAWSVHGVNYGYTF.

This chain uses TRBV5-1 with TRBJ2-5; weak D call: TRBD2 (5 bases). Per germline, CDR1 SGHRS and CDR2 YFSETQ. The ends were cut back, 2 bases at V and 4 bases at J, with 12 bases in the middle. The CDR3 runs to 14 residues. CDR3 sequence reads: CASSLSGKRETQYF. CDR3 DNA sequence: TGCGCCAGCAGCTTATCGGGAAAAAGAGAGACCCAGTACTTC.

To note about this clone: Other DNA sequences in the same sample also yield this CDR3. The chain couples TRBV4-3 to TRBJ1-4, with D uncertain. Germline values: CDR1 LGHNA, CDR2 YSLEER. V was shortened by 0 bases and J by 3 bases, with 8 bases between the two germline ends. The CDR3 runs to 15 residues. The CDR3 loop reads CASSQDLGPNEKLFF. CDR3 nucleotides: TGCGCCAGCAGCCAAGATCTAGGTCCTAATGAAAAACTGTTTTTT.

V is TRBV5-1 and J is TRBJ2-1, with D tentatively TRBD1 (6 bases). V was shortened by 4 bases and J by 4 bases, with 18 bases between the two germline ends. This CDR3 is built from 16 residues. Germline CDR1 SGHRS, CDR2 YFSETQ. The CDR3 DNA reads as TGCGCCAGCAGCACCGATCCCGGGACAAGGTACAATGAGCAGTTCTTC. Translated: CASSTDPGTRYNEQFF. The variable domain in full, completed from reference TRBV5-1 and TRBJ2-1, reads KAGVTQTPRYLIKTRGQQVTLSCSPISGHRSVSWYQQTPGQGLQFLFEYFSETQRNKGNFPGRFSGRQFSNSRSEMNVSTLELGDSALYLCASSTDPGTRYNEQFFGPGTRLTVL.

V usage is TRBV7-3 and J usage is TRBJ1-5; D might be TRBD1 (5 bases). In germline, CDR1 is SGHTA, CDR2 FQGTGA. CDR3 length: 15 amino acids. The V end lost 2 bases, the J end lost 6 bases, and 14 bases lay between the germline ends. CDR3 sequence reads: CASSLDGQGGQPQHF. In DNA form, the CDR3 reads TGTGCCAGCAGCTTAGATGGGCAGGGCGGTCAGCCCCAGCATTTT. Together with reference TRBV7-3 and TRBJ1-5, the CDR3 gives the full variable domain: GAGVSQTPSNKVTEKGKYVELRCDPISGHTALYWYRQSLGQGPEFLIYFQGTGAADDSGLPNDRFFAVRPEGSVSTLKIQRTERGDSAVYLCASSLDGQGGQPQHFGDGTRLSIL.

For the CDR3, the DNA is TGTGCCAGCAGCGAGACAGTTAACTATGGCTACACCTTC. Translating it yields CASSETVNYGYTF. This chain uses TRBV7-9 with TRBJ1-2; D possibly corresponds to TRBD1 (5 bases). CDR1 and CDR2 (germline): SEHNR, FQNEAQ (reference sequence). This CDR3 has 13 residues. Trimming pared 5 bases from V and 1 base from J, leaving 8 bases between.

The chain links TRBV5-1 to TRBJ2-7; TRBD2 aligns across 8 bases. Trimming took 2 bases from V and 1 from J; bases not matched to a gene: 8. In germline, CDR1 is SGHRS, CDR2 YFSETQ. CDR3 length: 16 amino acids. This CDR3 is CASSLGGGSSSYEQYF. CDR3 DNA: TGCGCCAGCAGCTTAGGCGGGGGGTCGTCGTCCTACGAGCAGTACTTC.

This clone was counted once. The V call is TRBV19, the J call TRBJ1-1; TRBD1 aligns across 10 bases. Trimming took 3 bases from V and 7 from J; bases not matched to a gene: 8. Germline V gene lookup returns CDR1 LNHDA and CDR2 SQIVND (reference sequence). The CDR3 length is 15 residues. The CDR3 region has the DNA TGTGCCAGTAGTATTTTGGACAGGGGGTACCTTGAAGCTTTCTTT. Protein sequence: CASSILDRGYLEAFF. Variable domain in full (rest from reference TRBV19 and TRBJ1-1): DGGITQSPKYLFRKEGQNVTLSCEQNLNHDAMYWYRQDPGQGLRLIYYSQIVNDFQKGDIAEGYSVSREKKESFPLTVTSAQKNPTAFYLCASSILDRGYLEAFFGQGTRLTVV.

The genes are TRBV9 and TRBJ1-5, with D maybe TRBD1 (6 bases). There are 14 residues in the CDR3. Trimming took 2 bases from V and 7 from J, leaving 13 bases between them. Germline CDR1 is SGDLS and CDR2 is YYNGEE. CDR3 region: CASSVSGAGQPQHF. The CDR3 coding sequence is TGTGCCAGCAGCGTTTCAGGGGCAGGGCAGCCCCAGCATTTT.

The V and J genes are TRBV15 and TRBJ2-7, with 7 bases that match TRBD1. The CDR3 runs to 13 residues. Germline V gene lookup returns CDR1 LNHNV and CDR2 YYDKDF (reference sequence). V gave up 8 bases and J gave up 2 bases; unmatched junction bases: 6. The CDR3 nucleotides read TGTGCCACCGCACAGGGGAGAACCTACGAGCAGTACTTC. Its translation: CATAQGRTYEQYF.

V is TRBV6-6 and J is TRBJ2-3, with 8 nucleotides matching TRBD1. Germline V gene sequence: CDR1 MNHNY, CDR2 SVGAGI (reference sequence). The CDR3 runs to 14 residues. The V and J ends lost 10 bases and 4 bases, in that order; junction bases with no gene match: 10. CDR3 amino acids: CANSRQGASDTQYF. CDR3 DNA: TGTGCCAACTCAAGGCAGGGGGCTTCAGATACGCAGTATTTT.

The CDR3 coding sequence is TGTGCCAGCAGTGAAGGCAGGGTAATTAACGAGCAGTACTTC. Translated, it gives CASSEGRVINEQYF. The chain couples TRBV6-1 to TRBJ2-7, with D perhaps matching TRBD1 (5 bases). The germline V gene has CDR1 MNHNS and CDR2 SASEGT. The CDR3 has 14 residues. Trimming shortened V by 1 base and J by 5 bases, and 12 bases separated the two germline ends.

This clone was seen a few times. V is TRBV30 and J is TRBJ1-4; 9 nucleotides align to TRBD1. Germline assignment: CDR1 GTSNPN and CDR2 SVGIG (reference sequence). The V gene end was trimmed by 5 bases and the J gene end by 6 bases; junction bases not matched to a gene: 7. The CDR3 totals 14 residues. The CDR3 DNA sequence: TGTGCCTGGTCGGACAGGGGCCGGGATGAAAAACTGTTTTTT. This codes for CAWSDRGRDEKLFF.

The chain is built from TRBV7-9 and TRBJ1-2; the D gene is possibly TRBD1 (5 bases). The V gene's germline CDR1 is SEHNR and CDR2 FQNEAQ (reference sequence). This CDR3 is built from 13 residues. V was pared by 4 bases and J by 5 bases, with 11 bases between. In DNA form, the CDR3 reads TGTGCCAGCAGCTCCGCAGGGATGTATGGCTACACCTTC. Translated, it gives CASSSAGMYGYTF. Supplemented by reference TRBV7-9 and TRBJ1-2, the full variable domain reads DTGVSQNPRHKITKRGQNVTFRCDPISEHNRLYWYRQTLGQGPEFLTYFQNEAQLEKSRLLSDRFSAERPKGSFSTLEIQRTEQGDSAMYLCASSSAGMYGYTFGSGTRLTVV.

This chain connects TRBV19 to TRBJ2-6; D is undetermined. The CDR3 extends over 13 amino acids. V lost 8 bases and J lost 0, with 5 bases in between. Germline CDR1 is LNHDA and CDR2 is SQIVND (reference sequence). DNA for the CDR3: TGTGCCAGTTTATACTCTGGGGCCAACGTCCTGACTTTC. Amino acid sequence: CASLYSGANVLTF.